The clone carrying this T cell receptor (beta chain) was seen a handful of times. Libraries were prepared by immunoSEQ multiplex PCR; TCRdb keeps only in-frame clonotypes and omits some of them. The data hold about 980,000 clones, with 60% to 85% observed a single time. The data belong to a study of shared clonotypes between healthy human individuals. The germline V gene has CDR1 SGHTA and CDR2 FQGNSA. The germline V and J ends were trimmed by 1 base and 8 bases, with 14 bases remaining between them. CDR3 length: 15 amino acids. This receptor was obtained from a man aged 18-30 years in good health. V usage is TRBV7-2 and J usage is TRBJ1-4; D gene ambiguous. The source material was memory CD4+ T cells sorted from blood. Subset: CD45RA-negative fraction. The CDR3 loop reads CASSLVGPPGEKLFF. CDR3 coding DNA: TGTGCCAGCAGCTTAGTAGGCCCCCCCGGAGAAAAACTGTTTTTT.